Listed below are T cell receptor beta chains from one sample, sequenced in a study of cytomegalovirus exposure and HLA in healthy donors. Assay: immunoSEQ multiplex PCR; the TCRdb copy retains only in-frame clones and omits some. The sample consists of 100,000 to 120,000 clones, more than 75% of them appearing once. The specimen sequenced was PBMCs. The source of these receptors is a man aged 40-50 years in good health and CMV-seronegative. Both conserved end residues are part of each CDR3. The D gene is left open where the match is weak. Some rows have no size entry. The others give once, few or many, or a class for an expanded clone.

clone_size: NA
j_call: TRBJ2-3
v_call: TRBV9
d_call: NA
cdr3_aa: CASSPRPGGGVPSTDTQYF
cdr3_nt: TGTGCCAGCAGCCCTAGACCGGGGGGCGGTGTTCCTAGCACAGATACGCAGTATTTT

clone_size: NA
j_call: TRBJ2-7
v_call: TRBV29-1
d_call: TRBD1
cdr3_aa: CSVPGQGQEEQYF
cdr3_nt: TGCAGCGTCCCGGGACAGGGGCAGGAAGAGCAGTACTTC

clone_size: NA
j_call: TRBJ2-6
v_call: TRBV7-9
d_call: NA
cdr3_aa: CASSTGGGSGANVLTF
cdr3_nt: TGTGCCAGCAGCACGGGCGGAGGATCTGGGGCCAACGTCCTGACTTTC

clone_size: NA
j_call: TRBJ1-5
v_call: TRBV5-5
d_call: NA
cdr3_aa: CASSLGATPYSNQPQHF
cdr3_nt: TGTGCCAGCAGCTTGGGGGCAACACCATATAGCAATCAGCCCCAGCATTTT

clone_size: NA
j_call: TRBJ1-1
v_call: TRBV7-9
d_call: TRBD1
cdr3_aa: CASTLLGQGESAFF
cdr3_nt: TGTGCCAGCACCCTTTTGGGCCAGGGGGAGTCAGCTTTCTTT

clone_size: once
j_call: TRBJ2-7
v_call: TRBV20-1
d_call: TRBD1
cdr3_aa: CSALDRIEQYF
cdr3_nt: TGCAGTGCATTGGACAGGATCGAGCAGTACTTC

clone_size: NA
j_call: TRBJ1-1
v_call: TRBV4-1
d_call: NA
cdr3_aa: CASSQGPRDTEAFF
cdr3_nt: TGCGCCAGCAGCCAAGGCCCCAGGGACACTGAAGCTTTCTTT

clone_size: NA
j_call: TRBJ2-1
v_call: TRBV7-2
d_call: TRBD2
cdr3_aa: CASSLASGGAYNEQFF
cdr3_nt: TGTGCCAGCAGCTTAGCTAGCGGGGGGGCCTACAATGAGCAGTTCTTC

clone_size: NA
j_call: TRBJ1-3
v_call: TRBV7-6
d_call: NA
cdr3_aa: CASSLTRTGNTIYF
cdr3_nt: TGTGCCAGCAGCCTCACCAGAACTGGAAACACCATATATTTT

clone_size: NA
j_call: TRBJ1-3
v_call: TRBV11-2
d_call: NA
cdr3_aa: CASSSSRGNTIYF
cdr3_nt: TGTGCCAGCAGCTCCTCGAGGGGAAACACCATATATTTT

clone_size: NA
j_call: TRBJ1-6
v_call: TRBV7-9
d_call: NA
cdr3_aa: CASSSDSDNSPLHF
cdr3_nt: TGTGCCAGCAGCTCGGACAGCGACAATTCACCCCTCCACTTT

clone_size: NA
j_call: TRBJ1-4
v_call: TRBV6-6
d_call: NA
cdr3_aa: CASSPGGFEKLFF
cdr3_nt: TGTGCCAGCAGCCCCGGGGGGTTCGAAAAACTGTTTTTT

clone_size: NA
j_call: TRBJ1-2
v_call: TRBV15
d_call: NA
cdr3_aa: CATSRDVGGYGYTF
cdr3_nt: TGTGCCACCAGCAGAGATGTTGGCGGCTATGGCTACACCTTC

clone_size: NA
j_call: TRBJ2-5
v_call: TRBV15
d_call: TRBD2
cdr3_aa: CATSMTSGGRRETQYF
cdr3_nt: TGTGCCACCAGCATGACTAGCGGGGGGCGGAGGGAGACCCAGTACTTC

clone_size: NA
j_call: TRBJ1-5
v_call: TRBV15
d_call: NA
cdr3_aa: CATSRALWQPQHF
cdr3_nt: TGTGCCACCAGCAGGGCTTTGTGGCAGCCCCAGCATTTT

clone_size: NA
j_call: TRBJ2-7
v_call: TRBV6-5
d_call: TRBD1
cdr3_aa: CASTIGQGVYEQYF
cdr3_nt: TGTGCCAGCACTATCGGACAGGGCGTTTACGAGCAGTACTTC

clone_size: NA
j_call: TRBJ2-2
v_call: TRBV5-1
d_call: TRBD2
cdr3_aa: CASSPRSGGTGELFF
cdr3_nt: TGCGCCAGCAGCCCCCGGAGCGGGGGAACCGGGGAGCTGTTTTTT

clone_size: NA
j_call: TRBJ1-2
v_call: TRBV29-1
d_call: NA
cdr3_aa: CSVYSPANYGYTF
cdr3_nt: TGCAGCGTTTATTCCCCAGCTAACTATGGCTACACCTTC

clone_size: once
j_call: TRBJ2-5
v_call: TRBV28
d_call: TRBD2
cdr3_aa: CASSFPTGTSGGYQETQYF
cdr3_nt: TGTGCCAGCAGTTTCCCTACCGGGACTAGCGGGGGGTACCAAGAGACCCAGTACTTC

clone_size: NA
j_call: TRBJ1-1
v_call: TRBV5-1
d_call: NA
cdr3_aa: CASSSDRPNTEAFF
cdr3_nt: TGCGCCAGCAGCTCGGACAGACCGAACACTGAAGCTTTCTTT

clone_size: NA
j_call: TRBJ1-6
v_call: TRBV9
d_call: TRBD1
cdr3_aa: CASSVEDRFDSPLHF
cdr3_nt: TGTGCCAGCAGCGTAGAGGACAGGTTTGATTCACCCCTCCACTTT

clone_size: NA
j_call: TRBJ1-2
v_call: TRBV18
d_call: TRBD1
cdr3_aa: CASSPPGQGAGGYTF
cdr3_nt: TGTGCCAGCTCACCCCCGGGACAGGGGGCGGGCGGCTACACCTTC

clone_size: NA
j_call: TRBJ1-1
v_call: TRBV6-6
d_call: TRBD1
cdr3_aa: CASSQGERAFF
cdr3_nt: TGTGCCAGCAGTCAGGGGGAGAGAGCTTTCTTT

clone_size: once
j_call: TRBJ1-6
v_call: TRBV10-2
d_call: NA
cdr3_aa: CASSENRNSPLHF
cdr3_nt: TGCGCCAGCAGTGAAAACAGAAATTCACCCCTCCACTTT

clone_size: NA
j_call: TRBJ1-1
v_call: TRBV5-4
d_call: TRBD1
cdr3_aa: CASSLQTGTGGEAFF
cdr3_nt: TGTGCCAGCAGCCTGCAGACCGGGACAGGCGGTGAAGCTTTCTTT

clone_size: few
j_call: TRBJ2-7
v_call: TRBV5-1
d_call: TRBD2
cdr3_aa: CASSLGTSGGSYEQYF
cdr3_nt: TGCGCCAGCAGCCTCGGGACTAGCGGGGGCTCCTACGAGCAGTACTTC

clone_size: NA
j_call: TRBJ1-6
v_call: TRBV5-6
d_call: NA
cdr3_aa: CASSFQLQNSPLHF
cdr3_nt: TGTGCCAGCAGCTTCCAGCTACAGAATTCACCCCTCCACTTT

clone_size: NA
j_call: TRBJ2-3
v_call: TRBV30
d_call: NA
cdr3_aa: CAWSVQWRTVEFVSTDTQYF
cdr3_nt: TGTGCCTGGAGTGTACAATGGCGGACAGTTGAATTCGTTAGCACAGATACGCAGTATTTT

clone_size: NA
j_call: TRBJ2-7
v_call: TRBV29-1
d_call: NA
cdr3_aa: CSAAGPTYEQYF
cdr3_nt: TGCAGCGCTGCAGGTCCCACCTACGAGCAGTACTTC

clone_size: NA
j_call: TRBJ2-6
v_call: TRBV7-6
d_call: TRBD1
cdr3_aa: CASSPTGVGANVLTF
cdr3_nt: TGTGCCAGCAGCCCCACAGGGGTAGGGGCCAACGTCCTGACTTTC

clone_size: few
j_call: TRBJ2-1
v_call: TRBV7-6
d_call: TRBD2
cdr3_aa: CASSLGVAGSSYNEQFF
cdr3_nt: TGTGCCAGCAGCTTAGGTGTAGCGGGGAGCTCCTACAATGAGCAGTTCTTC

clone_size: NA
j_call: TRBJ2-6
v_call: TRBV18
d_call: NA
cdr3_aa: CASSPRSPGFAVGGANVLTF
cdr3_nt: TGTGCCAGCTCACCAAGAAGTCCAGGGTTCGCCGTAGGTGGGGCCAACGTCCTGACTTTC

clone_size: NA
j_call: TRBJ2-7
v_call: TRBV5-1
d_call: NA
cdr3_aa: CASSLGARTVASEQYF
cdr3_nt: TGCGCCAGCAGCTTGGGCGCCCGGACTGTGGCCTCCGAGCAGTACTTC

clone_size: few
j_call: TRBJ2-3
v_call: TRBV9
d_call: TRBD2
cdr3_aa: CASALSGGSTDTQYF
cdr3_nt: TGTGCCAGCGCCCTAAGCGGGGGGAGCACAGATACGCAGTATTTT

clone_size: NA
j_call: TRBJ2-3
v_call: TRBV5-1
d_call: TRBD2
cdr3_aa: CASSPDGGGYVRADTQYF
cdr3_nt: TGCGCCAGCAGCCCCGACGGCGGGGGGTACGTACGCGCAGATACGCAGTATTTT

clone_size: NA
j_call: TRBJ2-3
v_call: TRBV7-3
d_call: TRBD2
cdr3_aa: CASSLSPSGAGTDTQYF
cdr3_nt: TGTGCCAGCAGCTTAAGCCCTAGCGGGGCGGGTACAGATACGCAGTATTTT

clone_size: NA
j_call: TRBJ2-1
v_call: TRBV2
d_call: NA
cdr3_aa: CASSEREVGEQFF
cdr3_nt: TGTGCCAGCAGTGAGAGGGAAGTCGGGGAGCAGTTCTTC

clone_size: NA
j_call: TRBJ2-5
v_call: TRBV7-2
d_call: NA
cdr3_aa: CASSRDFTETQYF
cdr3_nt: TGTGCCAGCAGCCGGGACTTCACGGAGACCCAGTACTTC

clone_size: NA
j_call: TRBJ1-6
v_call: TRBV5-1
d_call: NA
cdr3_aa: CASSLGGVNSPLHF
cdr3_nt: TGCGCCAGCAGCTTGGGCGGGGTAAATTCACCCCTCCACTTT

clone_size: NA
j_call: TRBJ1-2
v_call: TRBV6-5
d_call: TRBD1
cdr3_aa: CASRRQGLTGYTF
cdr3_nt: TGTGCCAGCAGAAGACAGGGTTTGACCGGCTACACCTTC

clone_size: NA
j_call: TRBJ1-1
v_call: TRBV5-4
d_call: NA
cdr3_aa: CASSLTGHTEAFF
cdr3_nt: TGTGCCAGCAGCTTAACCGGTCACACTGAAGCTTTCTTT